This T cell receptor beta chain comes out of a study of regulatory T cells in long-lasting Graves disease. Building the TCR beta libraries relied on iRepertoire HTBI primers, and CDR3 regions underwent Arm-PCR. Each CDR3 protein gets one entry after TCRdb re-called the multiplex PCR reads with MiXCR. Of some 370,000 distinct CDR3 sequences in the sample, under 25% were seen once. Germline trimming cut 5 bases from V and 5 bases from J; bases unmatched to any gene: 5. Germline CDR1 MDHEN, CDR2 SYDVKM. The CDR3 is 13 residues long. This clonotype occurred many times. Documented time point: persistent/refractory GD, antithyroid drugs over 5 years with positive TRAb. The TCR library was made from RNA that had been extracted from PBMCs in TRIzol. Patients came through an endocrinology department, and that department was in Xi'an, China.

The material sequenced was peripheral blood mononuclear cells (PBMCs), taken when the disease was refractory, from a patient treated with antithyroid drugs. The V gene is TRBV28, the J gene TRBJ1-1, with TRBD1 matching 7 bases. The receptor was derived from a female donor with Graves disease. The CDR3 protein is CASSHRGRTEAFF. In nucleotides, the CDR3 is TGTGCCAGCAGTCACAGGGGACGAACTGAAGCTTTCTTT.